A selection of T cell receptor beta chains follows, all from one sample in a study of CD8+ T cells in alopecia areata. Produced via immunoSEQ multiplex PCR; TCRdb's table is partial and in-frame only. The table has approximately 150,000 clones, roughly 50% seen once. The sequencing used CD4+ T cells sorted from blood, collected at approximately week 60, from a patient treated with tofacitinib. These receptor sequences come from a human donor with alopecia areata. CDR3s include the opening cysteine and the closing phenylalanine or tryptophan. Each record gives: D gene, clone size, J gene, V gene, CDR3 DNA, CDR3 protein. D genes are given only for firm matches. A clone size is listed for some rows: how often the clone was seen (once, few, many), or a class if it is expanded.

d_gene: TRBD1
abundance: few
j_gene: TRBJ1-1
v_gene: TRBV29-1
CDR3nt: TGCAGCGCGGGGGACAGTCGGGTTACTGAAGCTTTCTTT
CDR3aa: CSAGDSRVTEAFF

d_gene: TRBD1
abundance: NA
j_gene: TRBJ2-7
v_gene: TRBV29-1
CDR3nt: TGCAGCGTTGGAGGCTCCGGGACAGTCTACGAGCAGTACTTC
CDR3aa: CSVGGSGTVYEQYF

d_gene: TRBD1
abundance: NA
j_gene: TRBJ2-1
v_gene: TRBV20-1
CDR3nt: TGCAGTAGGGGACAGGGAAAGGGGCAGTTCTTC
CDR3aa: CSRGQGKGQFF

d_gene: NA
abundance: NA
j_gene: TRBJ1-1
v_gene: TRBV5-1
CDR3nt: TGCGCCAGCAGCCCCCGGGACGGCCGGAACACTGAAGCTTTCTTT
CDR3aa: CASSPRDGRNTEAFF

d_gene: NA
abundance: NA
j_gene: TRBJ1-3
v_gene: TRBV30
CDR3nt: TGTGCCTGGAGTGGACAGACTGGAAACACCATATATTTT
CDR3aa: CAWSGQTGNTIYF

d_gene: NA
abundance: NA
j_gene: TRBJ1-3
v_gene: TRBV4-1
CDR3nt: TGCGCCAGCAGCCCGAGTGGAGGTACAGGACGAAACACCATATATTTT
CDR3aa: CASSPSGGTGRNTIYF

d_gene: TRBD1
abundance: few
j_gene: TRBJ2-1
v_gene: TRBV30
CDR3nt: TGTGCCTGGATGGGCAGGGGGTACAATGAGCAGTTCTTC
CDR3aa: CAWMGRGYNEQFF

d_gene: TRBD1
abundance: NA
j_gene: TRBJ2-5
v_gene: TRBV5-1
CDR3nt: TGCGCCAGCAGCTGGGGGACAGGGGCAGTTGAGACCCAGTACTTC
CDR3aa: CASSWGTGAVETQYF

d_gene: NA
abundance: few
j_gene: TRBJ2-3
v_gene: TRBV4-1
CDR3nt: TGCGCCAGCAGCCAAGATATTGGGGATGCAGATACGCAGTATTTT
CDR3aa: CASSQDIGDADTQYF

d_gene: NA
abundance: once
j_gene: TRBJ2-5
v_gene: TRBV29-1
CDR3nt: TGCAGCGTTCAGCTGTACCAAGAGACCCAGTACTTC
CDR3aa: CSVQLYQETQYF

d_gene: NA
abundance: NA
j_gene: TRBJ1-4
v_gene: TRBV30
CDR3nt: TGTGCCTGGAGTGTAGGGGCGGCCCTGTTTTTT
CDR3aa: CAWSVGAALFF

d_gene: NA
abundance: NA
j_gene: TRBJ1-2
v_gene: TRBV10-2
CDR3nt: TGCGCCAGCACGCAAAACTATGGCTACACCTTC
CDR3aa: CASTQNYGYTF

d_gene: NA
abundance: few
j_gene: TRBJ2-5
v_gene: TRBV4-2
CDR3nt: TGTGCCAGCAGCCAAGGTCGTGTTCCTGTTTTACAAGAGACCCAGTACTTC
CDR3aa: CASSQGRVPVLQETQYF

d_gene: NA
abundance: NA
j_gene: TRBJ1-2
v_gene: TRBV29-1
CDR3nt: TGCAGCGTCTCGGGGGAGCTCGACGGCTACACCTTC
CDR3aa: CSVSGELDGYTF

d_gene: TRBD2
abundance: few
j_gene: TRBJ2-5
v_gene: TRBV2
CDR3nt: TGTGCCAGCAGAGCCGGGACTAGCGGGGGAGAGACCCAGTACTTC
CDR3aa: CASRAGTSGGETQYF

d_gene: NA
abundance: NA
j_gene: TRBJ1-3
v_gene: TRBV30
CDR3nt: TGTGCCTGGACCTCCTCTGGAAACACCATATATTTT
CDR3aa: CAWTSSGNTIYF

d_gene: NA
abundance: NA
j_gene: TRBJ2-3
v_gene: TRBV2
CDR3nt: TGTGCCAGCAGCTACACAAATAATCAGGCTACGCAGTATTTT
CDR3aa: CASSYTNNQATQYF

d_gene: NA
abundance: few
j_gene: TRBJ2-5
v_gene: TRBV7-2
CDR3nt: TGTGCCAGCAGCTTATCAGGGACCGAAGAGACCCAGTACTTC
CDR3aa: CASSLSGTEETQYF

d_gene: NA
abundance: NA
j_gene: TRBJ1-1
v_gene: TRBV23-1
CDR3nt: TGCGCCAGCAGTCAATCGAAGGCGGTTGAAGCTTTCTTT
CDR3aa: CASSQSKAVEAFF

d_gene: TRBD1
abundance: few
j_gene: TRBJ2-3
v_gene: TRBV29-1
CDR3nt: TGCAGCGTTGGGACAGGGGGCACAGATACGCAGTATTTT
CDR3aa: CSVGTGGTDTQYF

d_gene: TRBD1
abundance: NA
j_gene: TRBJ2-7
v_gene: TRBV14
CDR3nt: TGTGCCAGCAGCCAAGAACATGGGTACAGGGGAAACGAGCAGTACTTC
CDR3aa: CASSQEHGYRGNEQYF

d_gene: NA
abundance: NA
j_gene: TRBJ2-1
v_gene: TRBV29-1
CDR3nt: TGCAGCGGCCGGGACATTTCCTACAATGAGCAGTTCTTC
CDR3aa: CSGRDISYNEQFF

d_gene: NA
abundance: few
j_gene: TRBJ1-6
v_gene: TRBV14
CDR3nt: TGTGCCAGCAGCCTTTCAGGGGCTAATTCACCCCTCCACTTT
CDR3aa: CASSLSGANSPLHF

d_gene: TRBD1
abundance: NA
j_gene: TRBJ1-1
v_gene: TRBV30
CDR3nt: TGTGCCTGCGGACAGGGGGCGAACACTGAAGCTTTCTTT
CDR3aa: CACGQGANTEAFF

d_gene: TRBD1
abundance: few
j_gene: TRBJ1-1
v_gene: TRBV7-9
CDR3nt: TGTGCCAGCAGCCCACAGGGGGCGGGCACTGAAGCTTTCTTT
CDR3aa: CASSPQGAGTEAFF